Listed below are T cell receptor beta chains from one sample, sequenced in a study of neurological immune-mediated disorders. One entry per CDR3 protein, called by TCRdb with MiXCR from the 5' RACE reads. This table holds more than 45,000 distinct CDR3 sequences, under 4.5% found once. The source material was PBMCs. The source of these receptors is a woman under 40 with multiple sclerosis. The CDR3 runs from the conserved cysteine through the conserved F or W. The order of the fields is J gene, clone size, D gene, V gene, CDR3 protein, CDR3 DNA. D genes are given only for firm matches. Expanded clones are given a class, and other clones once, few, many or no size at all.

TRBJ2-5,many,NA,TRBV5-1,CASSLAGAGRETQYF,TGCGCCAGCAGCTTGGCCGGGGCAGGGCGAGAGACCCAGTACTTC
TRBJ2-5,many,NA,TRBV20-1,CSARGGYQETQYF,TGCAGTGCCCGTGGGGGGTACCAAGAGACCCAGTACTTC
TRBJ2-7,many,NA,TRBV5-5,CASSGSREQYF,TGTGCCAGCAGCGGATCCCGCGAGCAGTACTTC
TRBJ1-6,many,NA,TRBV7-8,CASSDNSGDSPLHF,TGTGCCAGCAGTGATAATTCCGGGGATTCACCCCTCCACTTT
TRBJ2-7,NA,TRBD1,TRBV7-2,CASKIDRDPNSEQYF,TGTGCCAGCAAAATCGACAGGGACCCTAATAGCGAGCAGTACTTC
TRBJ2-7,many,NA,TRBV7-6,CASSLGVGLRNYEQYF,TGTGCCAGCAGCTTAGGCGTAGGCCTTCGGAACTACGAGCAGTACTTC
TRBJ1-1,many,NA,TRBV14,CASSLFGLTNTEAFF,TGTGCCAGCAGCCTCTTCGGACTTACGAACACTGAAGCTTTCTTT
TRBJ2-1,many,NA,TRBV24-1,CATSDLHEQFF,TGTGCCACCAGTGATCTGCATGAGCAGTTCTTC
TRBJ2-1,many,TRBD2,TRBV5-5,CASSSGLVANEQFF,TGTGCCAGCAGCTCGGGACTAGTAGCCAATGAGCAGTTCTTC
TRBJ2-1,many,NA,TRBV9,CASSVAGQGINEQFF,TGTGCCAGCAGCGTCGCGGGTCAGGGTATCAATGAGCAGTTCTTC
TRBJ1-6,many,NA,TRBV20-1,CSAPNRDKTNSPLNF,TGCAGTGCGCCAAACCGGGACAAGACCAATTCACCCCTCAACTTT
TRBJ2-5,many,NA,TRBV3-1,CASSQDLGAGKETQYF,TGTGCCAGCAGCCAAGATCTTGGTGCGGGGAAAGAGACCCAGTACTTC
TRBJ1-5,many,NA,TRBV18,CASSRDSNQPQHF,TGTGCCAGCTCACGAGACAGCAATCAGCCCCAGCATTTT
TRBJ2-7,many,TRBD1,TRBV6-6,CASSKTGDHSLLEQYF,TGTGCCAGCAGTAAGACAGGGGACCACTCCCTCCTCGAGCAGTACTTC
TRBJ1-5,many,NA,TRBV5-5,CASSLFPPQGRNDQPQHF,TGTGCCAGCAGCTTGTTCCCCCCCCAGGGGAGGAACGATCAGCCCCAGCATTTT
TRBJ2-7,few,TRBD2,TRBV20-1,CSASGGAGALSEQYF,TGCAGTGCGAGCGGAGGGGCGGGAGCGTTATCCGAGCAGTACTTC
TRBJ2-7,many,TRBD2,TRBV20-1,CSASPGTSEISYEQYF,TGCAGTGCTAGCCCCGGGACTAGCGAAATCTCCTACGAGCAGTACTTC
TRBJ1-5,few,NA,TRBV18,CASSPARGGNQPQHF,TGTGCCAGCTCACCTGCTCGGGGGGGAAATCAGCCCCAGCATTTT
TRBJ1-5,many,NA,TRBV28,CAAMYSNQPQHF,TGTGCCGCCATGTATAGCAATCAGCCCCAGCATTTT
TRBJ1-1,many,NA,TRBV12-3/TRBV12-4,CASSLGRTEAFF,TGTGCCAGCAGTTTGGGTAGGACTGAAGCTTTCTTT
TRBJ1-5,many,NA,TRBV15,CATSGTDSQPQHF,TGTGCCACCAGCGGAACGGACAGCCAGCCCCAGCATTTT
TRBJ1-1,few,TRBD1,TRBV6-5,CASLPRQGNGEAFF,TGTGCCAGCCTTCCTCGACAGGGAAACGGTGAAGCTTTCTTT
TRBJ1-5,many,NA,TRBV20-1,CSARDRTDQPQHF,TGCAGTGCTAGAGACAGGACAGATCAGCCCCAGCATTTT
TRBJ1-5,NA,NA,TRBV6-6,CASSRARNQPQNF,TGTGCCAGCAGTCGGGCGCGCAATCAGCCCCAGAATTTT
TRBJ2-1,many,TRBD1,TRBV6-6,CASSRDRFYNEQFF,TGTGCCAGCAGCCGGGACAGATTTTACAATGAGCAGTTCTTC
TRBJ2-7,many,NA,TRBV20-1,CSATRASRGSYEQYF,TGCAGTGCTACTCGGGCCTCTCGAGGGAGCTACGAGCAGTACTTC
TRBJ2-1,many,TRBD1,TRBV5-1,CASSSDGTGFYNEQFF,TGCGCCAGCAGCTCGGACGGGACAGGGTTTTATAATGAGCAGTTCTTC
TRBJ1-2,few,TRBD1,TRBV19,CASSPTGTNYGYTF,TGTGCCAGTAGCCCGACAGGGACCAACTATGGCTACACCTTC
TRBJ2-7,many,NA,TRBV12-3/TRBV12-4,CASSLWGSGSEQYF,TGTGCCAGCAGTTTATGGGGGTCTGGGTCCGAGCAGTACTTC
TRBJ2-2,few,NA,TRBV5-5,CASSLETGNTGELFF,TGTGCCAGCAGCTTGGAAACGGGGAACACCGGGGAGCTGTTTTTT
TRBJ2-7,many,NA,TRBV7-9,CASSPVSGLEGDEQYF,TGTGCCAGCAGCCCCGTATCAGGGCTTGAGGGCGACGAGCAGTACTTC
TRBJ1-5,many,TRBD1,TRBV12-3/TRBV12-4,CASSLSGTGNQPQHF,TGTGCCAGCAGTTTGTCGGGGACAGGAAATCAGCCCCAGCATTTT
TRBJ2-5,many,TRBD2,TRBV20-1,CSATHPRGGIQETQYF,TGCAGTGCTACGCACCCCCGGGGGGGGATCCAAGAGACCCAGTACTTC
TRBJ2-7,few,TRBD1,TRBV7-8,CASSSTPGTGDEQYF,TGTGCCAGCAGCTCAACCCCCGGGACAGGGGACGAGCAGTACTTC
TRBJ1-1,many,NA,TRBV3-1,CASSRDRNTEAFF,TGTGCCAGCAGCCGTGACAGGAACACTGAAGCTTTCTTT
TRBJ2-5,many,NA,TRBV25-1,CASSGRKVLGETQYF,TGTGCCAGCAGTGGGCGGAAGGTCCTCGGAGAGACCCAGTACTTC
TRBJ1-5,NA,NA,TRBV5-1,CASSLDSSSNQPQHF,TGCGCCAGCAGCTTGGACAGTTCTAGCAATCAGCCCCAGCATTTT
TRBJ2-7,NA,NA,TRBV7-2,CASSLIISYEQYF,TGTGCCAGCAGCTTAATTATCTCCTACGAGCAGTACTTT
TRBJ2-7,many,TRBD2,TRBV29-1,CSVLRGSSNEQYF,TGCAGCGTTCTGCGCGGGAGCTCCAACGAGCAGTACTTC
TRBJ2-1,many,NA,TRBV5-1,CASSLDGSSYNEQFF,TGCGCCAGCAGCTTGGACGGGAGCTCCTACAATGAGCAGTTCTTC
TRBJ2-2,many,NA,TRBV12-3/TRBV12-4,CASSLLPAVGELFF,TGTGCCAGCAGTTTACTCCCGGCAGTGGGGGAGCTGTTTTTT
TRBJ1-3,many,NA,TRBV5-1,CASSLAPGSGNTIYF,TGCGCCAGCAGCTTGGCCCCGGGGTCTGGAAACACCATATATTTT
TRBJ2-3,many,TRBD2,TRBV4-1,CASSSAGGNTDTQYF,TGCGCCAGCAGCTCGGCGGGGGGGAACACAGATACGCAGTATTTT
TRBJ1-1,many,TRBD1,TRBV9,CASSVRDRGLSDTEAFF,TGTGCCAGCAGCGTAAGGGACAGGGGGCTGTCCGACACTGAAGCTTTCTTT
TRBJ1-2,many,NA,TRBV28,CASTAGVYGYTF,TGTGCCAGCACAGCAGGGGTCTATGGCTACACCTTC
TRBJ1-2,many,NA,TRBV5-1,CASSLDAGSLSGYTF,TGCGCCAGCAGCTTGGACGCAGGGTCTCTCAGTGGCTACACCTTC
TRBJ1-1,many,TRBD1,TRBV20-1,CSARRDRVTEAFF,TGCAGTGCTAGACGGGACAGGGTTACTGAAGCTTTCTTT
TRBJ2-1,few,NA,TRBV5-1,CASSPVGGPEQFF,TGCGCCAGCAGCCCCGTCGGGGGCCCTGAGCAGTTCTTC
TRBJ1-2,many,NA,TRBV14,CASSQEPQGGYTF,TGTGCCAGCAGCCAAGAACCACAAGGTGGCTACACCTTC
TRBJ2-1,many,NA,TRBV20-1,CSARNRDTYNEQFF,TGCAGTGCTAGAAACAGGGACACCTACAATGAGCAGTTCTTC
TRBJ2-3,many,NA,TRBV5-1,CASSLGAGAATDTQYF,TGCGCCAGCAGCTTGGGCGCGGGGGCGGCCACAGATACGCAGTATTTT
TRBJ2-7,many,NA,TRBV6-5,CASSTGGKGEQYF,TGTGCCAGCAGTACTGGCGGGAAGGGCGAGCAGTACTTC
TRBJ2-3,few,NA,TRBV7-2,CASTPGPAYVTDTQYF,TGTGCCAGCACCCCCGGCCCGGCTTACGTCACAGATACGCAGTATTTT
TRBJ2-7,few,NA,TRBV20-1,CSARKETPTYEQYF,TGCAGTGCCCGGAAGGAGACACCTACCTACGAGCAGTACTTC